This is a list of T cell receptor beta chains from one sample in a study of T cells in Graves' hyperthyroidism and ophthalmopathy. TCRdb reanalysed the multiplex PCR reads using MiXCR and keeps one entry per CDR3 protein. The table shows 300,000 to 450,000 distinct CDR3 sequences, with more than 12% occurring only once. Sample: blood. These receptors came from a woman aged 30 to 39 with Graves' ophthalmopathy. CDR3s include the opening cysteine and the closing phenylalanine or tryptophan. The D gene is left open where the match is weak. Not all rows give a size; the values are once, few, many and, for expanded clones, a class.

>TRBV20-1|TRBD2|TRBJ2-2|many|15
CSASALAGGRGELFF
TGCAGTGCTAGTGCTTTAGCGGGGGGGCGTGGGGAGCTGTTTTTT
>TRBV7-6|.|TRBJ1-5|many|15
CASSLDPGPNQPQHF
TGTGCCAGCAGCTTAGATCCAGGGCCAAATCAGCCCCAGCATTTT
>TRBV27|.|TRBJ1-6|few|16
CASSLRDIGPPSPLHF
TGTGCCAGCAGTTTACGGGACATAGGACCCCCTTCACCCCTCCACTTT
>TRBV27|.|TRBJ1-4|.|15
CASRREPTGDEKLFF
TGTGCCAGCAGACGCGAGCCCACGGGGGATGAAAAACTGTTTTTT
>TRBV5-1|.|TRBJ1-5|many|13
CASSPGPNQPQHF
TGCGCCAGCAGCCCAGGGCCGAATCAGCCCCAGCATTTT
>TRBV11-3|.|TRBJ2-6|few|17
CASSLALSASGANVLTF
TGTGCCAGCAGCTTAGCTCTCTCAGCCTCTGGGGCCAACGTCCTGACTTTC
>TRBV27|.|TRBJ2-7|many|14
CASSVAFSSYEQYF
TGTGCCAGCAGTGTGGCGTTTTCGTCCTACGAGCAGTACTTC
>TRBV9|.|TRBJ2-7|many|13
CASSDGVTYEQYF
TGTGCCAGCAGCGATGGGGTTACCTACGAGCAGTACTTC
>TRBV9|.|TRBJ1-1|few|19
CASSVGAVWGVRLNTEAFF
TGTGCCAGCAGCGTAGGGGCGGTATGGGGGGTGAGGTTGAACACTGAAGCTTTCTTT
>TRBV20-1|TRBD2|TRBJ2-5|many|16
CSAGLAGGGNSETQYF
TGCAGTGCTGGACTAGCGGGGGGGGGCAATTCGGAGACCCAGTACTTC
>TRBV2|.|TRBJ1-2|few|10
CASSLLGYTF
TGTGCCAGCTCCCTCCTGGGCTACACCTTC
>TRBV10-3|TRBD1|TRBJ1-1|many|16
CAIRTAGGTKDTEAFF
TGTGCCATCCGCACCGCAGGGGGTACTAAGGACACTGAAGCTTTCTTT
>TRBV28|.|TRBJ1-5|.|14
CASRMVYSNQPQHF
TGTGCCAGCCGAATGGTGTATAGCAATCAGCCCCAGCATTTT
>TRBV6-1|.|TRBJ2-1|few|15
CASSPTRTIYNEQFF
TGTGCCAGCAGCCCAACTCGTACTATCTACAATGAGCAGTTCTTC
>TRBV20-1|TRBD1|TRBJ1-1|many|13
CSARRQGNTEAFF
TGCAGTGCAAGGAGACAGGGGAACACTGAAGCTTTCTTT
>TRBV30|.|TRBJ1-5|many|13
CAWTGQSNQPQHF
TGTGCCTGGACAGGTCAGAGCAATCAGCCCCAGCATTTT
>TRBV11-2|TRBD1|TRBJ2-1|many|15
CASRATGIGHNEQFF
TGTGCCAGCAGAGCGACAGGGATAGGTCACAATGAGCAGTTCTTC